This TCR beta chain emerged from a study of neurological immune-mediated disorders. This clonotype was recorded a few times. 5'RACE employing 10-nucleotide random UMIs yielded the cDNA. TCRdb re-derived calls from the 5' RACE reads in MiXCR, one entry per CDR3 protein. The sample includes about 50,000 distinct CDR3 sequences, under 13% of them seen just once. V gave up 7 bases and J gave up 6 bases; unmatched junction bases: 9. The CDR3 is made up of 14 amino acids. The unsorted libraries were made from 2 million PBMCs kept at -80 C. The sample was PBMCs. The origin of this receptor is an older man with HTLV-1-associated myelopathy (HAM/TSP). This sequence joins TRBV12-3 or TRBV12-4 and TRBJ2-1, with 7 bases that match TRBD1. CDR3 coding DNA: TGTGCCAGCACTCGGGGACAGTGGGGCAATGAGCAGTTCTTC. Amino acids: CASTRGQWGNEQFF.